This is a list of T cell receptor beta chains from one sample in a study of blood T cell repertoires in COVID-19. Using immunoSEQ multiplex PCR, the repertoire was profiled, and TCRdb retains in-frame clones only, with some absent. The sample contains around 130,000 clones, around 89% of which appear only once. Sequencing used peripheral blood. These receptors all come from an elderly woman with acute or convalescent COVID-19. Both conserved end residues are part of each CDR3. D genes are given only for firm matches. A clone size is listed for some rows: how often the clone was seen (once, few, many), or a class if it is expanded.

CDR3aa: CSVAGGSLVGELFF
CDR3nt: TGCAGCGTTGCGGGGGGGAGCCTCGTCGGGGAGCTGTTTTTT
v_gene: TRBV29-1
j_gene: TRBJ2-2
d_gene: TRBD2
abundance: -

CDR3aa: CASSPLDRLTDTQYF
CDR3nt: TGTGCCAGCAGTCCCCTGGACAGGCTCACAGATACGCAGTATTTT
v_gene: TRBV28
j_gene: TRBJ2-3
d_gene: TRBD1
abundance: -

CDR3aa: CASETTGTGRNEQYF
CDR3nt: TGTGCCAGCGAAACTACCGGGACAGGGCGCAACGAGCAGTACTTC
v_gene: TRBV21-1
j_gene: TRBJ2-7
d_gene: -
abundance: -

CDR3aa: CASSLEATGTEAFF
CDR3nt: TGCGCCAGCAGCTTGGAGGCGACGGGCACTGAAGCTTTCTTT
v_gene: TRBV5-1
j_gene: TRBJ1-1
d_gene: -
abundance: -

CDR3aa: CASSLALAGNEQFF
CDR3nt: TGTGCCAGCAGCTTAGCCTTAGCGGGCAATGAGCAGTTCTTC
v_gene: TRBV7-6
j_gene: TRBJ2-1
d_gene: TRBD2
abundance: -

CDR3aa: CASSLTPRSGGAFNEQFF
CDR3nt: TGTGCCAGCAGCTTAACACCCCGTAGCGGGGGGGCCTTCAATGAGCAGTTCTTC
v_gene: TRBV7-3
j_gene: TRBJ2-1
d_gene: TRBD2
abundance: -

CDR3aa: CASSPNTGSSGNTIYF
CDR3nt: TGTGCCAGCTCACCTAATACAGGGAGCTCTGGAAACACCATATATTTT
v_gene: TRBV18
j_gene: TRBJ1-3
d_gene: -
abundance: -

CDR3aa: CASSVRQDNSPLHF
CDR3nt: TGTGCCAGCAGTGTAAGGCAGGATAATTCACCCCTCCACTTT
v_gene: TRBV2
j_gene: TRBJ1-6
d_gene: -
abundance: -

CDR3aa: CASSLAGTTNTGELFF
CDR3nt: TGTGCCAGCTCCTTGGCCGGGACAACGAACACCGGGGAGCTGTTTTTT
v_gene: TRBV27
j_gene: TRBJ2-2
d_gene: -
abundance: once

CDR3aa: CASRDSTSGNTIYF
CDR3nt: TGTGCCAGCAGGGACAGTACCTCTGGAAACACCATATATTTT
v_gene: TRBV6-5
j_gene: TRBJ1-3
d_gene: -
abundance: -

CDR3aa: CASSIVSGGNYGYTF
CDR3nt: TGTGCCAGTAGTATAGTAAGCGGGGGTAACTATGGCTACACCTTC
v_gene: TRBV19
j_gene: TRBJ1-2
d_gene: -
abundance: -

CDR3aa: CASSLGAGFSYEQYF
CDR3nt: TGCGCCAGCAGCCTTGGGGCAGGGTTTTCCTACGAGCAGTACTTC
v_gene: TRBV4-1
j_gene: TRBJ2-7
d_gene: -
abundance: -

CDR3aa: CASSDPFEQYF
CDR3nt: TGTGCCAGCAGTGACCCTTTCGAGCAGTACTTC
v_gene: TRBV6-1
j_gene: TRBJ2-7
d_gene: -
abundance: -

CDR3aa: CASSLRGTGVFSGNTIYF
CDR3nt: TGTGCCAGCAGCTTAAGGGGGACAGGGGTATTCTCTGGAAACACCATATATTTT
v_gene: TRBV7-9
j_gene: TRBJ1-3
d_gene: TRBD1
abundance: -

CDR3aa: CASSKTGGNNSPLHF
CDR3nt: TGTGCCAGCAGTAAGACAGGGGGCAATAATTCACCCCTCCACTTT
v_gene: TRBV7-2
j_gene: TRBJ1-6
d_gene: TRBD1
abundance: once

CDR3aa: CASSMGGQVSNQPQHF
CDR3nt: TGTGCCAGTAGTATGGGAGGACAGGTTAGCAATCAGCCCCAGCATTTT
v_gene: TRBV19
j_gene: TRBJ1-5
d_gene: TRBD1
abundance: -

CDR3aa: CASSPSRTMNTEAFF
CDR3nt: TGTGCCAGCTCACCTTCCAGAACCATGAACACTGAAGCTTTCTTT
v_gene: TRBV18
j_gene: TRBJ1-1
d_gene: -
abundance: -

CDR3aa: CASSPTTGANVLTF
CDR3nt: TGCGCCAGCAGCCCCACAACTGGGGCCAACGTCCTGACTTTC
v_gene: TRBV5-1
j_gene: TRBJ2-6
d_gene: -
abundance: -

CDR3aa: CASSPQGRETQYF
CDR3nt: TGTGCCAGCAGCCCACAGGGGCGGGAGACCCAGTACTTC
v_gene: TRBV7-3
j_gene: TRBJ2-5
d_gene: TRBD1
abundance: -

CDR3aa: CASSIQQGGTEAFF
CDR3nt: TGTGCCAGCAGCATTCAACAGGGGGGCACTGAAGCTTTCTTT
v_gene: TRBV11-2
j_gene: TRBJ1-1
d_gene: TRBD1
abundance: -

CDR3aa: CATSDSGRADTQYF
CDR3nt: TGTGCCACCAGTGATTCGGGGAGGGCAGATACGCAGTATTTT
v_gene: TRBV24-1
j_gene: TRBJ2-3
d_gene: TRBD2
abundance: -

CDR3aa: CASYGQGGIHNEQFF
CDR3nt: TGTGCCAGCTATGGTCAGGGAGGGATTCACAATGAGCAGTTCTTC
v_gene: TRBV2
j_gene: TRBJ2-1
d_gene: TRBD2
abundance: -

CDR3aa: CAISEGRGSGNQPQHF
CDR3nt: TGTGCCATCAGTGAGGGGAGGGGTTCGGGGAATCAGCCCCAGCATTTT
v_gene: TRBV10-3
j_gene: TRBJ1-5
d_gene: -
abundance: -

CDR3aa: CASSIIRWNQPQHF
CDR3nt: TGTGCCAGTAGTATAATTCGGTGGAATCAGCCCCAGCATTTT
v_gene: TRBV19
j_gene: TRBJ1-5
d_gene: -
abundance: -

CDR3aa: CASSFYTGTNEKLFF
CDR3nt: TGTGCCAGCAGCTTTTATACAGGGACTAATGAAAAACTGTTTTTT
v_gene: TRBV5-4
j_gene: TRBJ1-4
d_gene: -
abundance: once

CDR3aa: CASRLTSGAQETQYF
CDR3nt: TGTGCCAGCAGGCTGACTAGCGGAGCACAAGAGACCCAGTACTTC
v_gene: TRBV3-1/TRBV3-2
j_gene: TRBJ2-5
d_gene: TRBD2
abundance: -

CDR3aa: CASSLLMDSSYNSPLHF
CDR3nt: TGTGCCAGCAGCTTGCTCATGGACAGCTCCTATAATTCACCCCTCCACTTT
v_gene: TRBV5-8
j_gene: TRBJ1-6
d_gene: -
abundance: -

CDR3aa: CASSLQVSGTEAFF
CDR3nt: TGTGCCAGTAGCTTACAGGTATCGGGTACTGAAGCTTTCTTT
v_gene: TRBV19
j_gene: TRBJ1-1
d_gene: -
abundance: -

CDR3aa: CASTQEGPGFGNTIYF
CDR3nt: TGCGCCAGCACGCAAGAAGGGCCAGGGTTTGGAAACACCATATATTTT
v_gene: TRBV5-1
j_gene: TRBJ1-3
d_gene: -
abundance: -

CDR3aa: CASSHPGGDEQYF
CDR3nt: TGCGCCAGCAGCCACCCAGGGGGCGACGAGCAGTACTTC
v_gene: TRBV5-1
j_gene: TRBJ2-7
d_gene: TRBD1
abundance: -

CDR3aa: CSASTGRAKNIQYF
CDR3nt: TGCAGTGCTAGTACCGGGAGAGCCAAAAACATTCAGTACTTC
v_gene: TRBV20-1
j_gene: TRBJ2-4
d_gene: -
abundance: -

CDR3aa: CAWSAGLTNSPLHF
CDR3nt: TGTGCCTGGAGCGCGGGACTGACTAATTCACCCCTCCACTTT
v_gene: TRBV30
j_gene: TRBJ1-6
d_gene: -
abundance: -

CDR3aa: CASSWRGSPNQPQHF
CDR3nt: TGTGCCAGTAGCTGGAGGGGCAGTCCTAATCAGCCCCAGCATTTT
v_gene: TRBV19
j_gene: TRBJ1-5
d_gene: -
abundance: -

CDR3aa: CASSAGATNEKLFF
CDR3nt: TGTGCCAGCAGCGCGGGGGCAACTAATGAAAAACTGTTTTTT
v_gene: TRBV5-5
j_gene: TRBJ1-4
d_gene: -
abundance: few

CDR3aa: CASSQEWRGGYTF
CDR3nt: TGTGCCAGCAGCCAAGAATGGCGAGGAGGCTACACCTTC
v_gene: TRBV3-1/TRBV3-2
j_gene: TRBJ1-2
d_gene: -
abundance: -

CDR3aa: CASSKVRSPGTEAFF
CDR3nt: TGTGCCAGCAGCAAAGTTCGCAGTCCAGGCACTGAAGCTTTCTTT
v_gene: TRBV21-1
j_gene: TRBJ1-1
d_gene: -
abundance: -

CDR3aa: CASSVDMAGGELFF
CDR3nt: TGTGCCAGCAGCGTAGACATGGCGGGCGGGGAGCTGTTTTTT
v_gene: TRBV9
j_gene: TRBJ2-2
d_gene: -
abundance: -

CDR3aa: CASSIQWQGQGLINYGYTF
CDR3nt: TGTGCCAGTAGTATCCAGTGGCAGGGCCAGGGGCTAATCAACTATGGCTACACCTTC
v_gene: TRBV19
j_gene: TRBJ1-2
d_gene: -
abundance: -

CDR3aa: CASSASGRDGGYTF
CDR3nt: TGTGCCAGCAGCGCCTCAGGGAGGGACGGCGGCTACACCTTC
v_gene: TRBV9
j_gene: TRBJ1-2
d_gene: -
abundance: -

CDR3aa: CASNFAGQGADTQYF
CDR3nt: TGCGCCAGCAACTTCGCGGGACAGGGCGCAGATACGCAGTATTTT
v_gene: TRBV5-1
j_gene: TRBJ2-3
d_gene: TRBD1
abundance: -

CDR3aa: CASSEALLGAHIIDTQYF
CDR3nt: TGTGCCAGCAGTGAAGCGCTTCTGGGAGCACATATCATAGATACGCAGTATTTT
v_gene: TRBV6-1
j_gene: TRBJ2-3
d_gene: -
abundance: -

CDR3aa: CASSLHRDTYEQYF
CDR3nt: TGTGCCAGCAGCCTCCACAGGGACACCTACGAGCAGTACTTC
v_gene: TRBV7-2
j_gene: TRBJ2-7
d_gene: -
abundance: -

CDR3aa: CASSLVSRNSPLHF
CDR3nt: TGTGCCAGCAGCTTAGTTTCGAGGAATTCACCCCTCCACTTT
v_gene: TRBV13
j_gene: TRBJ1-6
d_gene: -
abundance: -

CDR3aa: CASSLDVGGTEAFF
CDR3nt: TGTGCCAGCAGCTTGGATGTGGGAGGGACTGAAGCTTTCTTT
v_gene: TRBV5-6
j_gene: TRBJ1-1
d_gene: -
abundance: -

CDR3aa: CASRRDFQETQYF
CDR3nt: TGTGCCAGCAGACGGGACTTCCAAGAGACCCAGTACTTC
v_gene: TRBV6-5
j_gene: TRBJ2-5
d_gene: -
abundance: -

CDR3aa: CASSLLQARVQETQYF
CDR3nt: TGCGCCAGCAGCTTGTTGCAGGCCAGAGTCCAAGAGACCCAGTACTTC
v_gene: TRBV5-1
j_gene: TRBJ2-5
d_gene: -
abundance: -

CDR3aa: CASSLGLAGPWSDQYF
CDR3nt: TGCGCCAGCAGCTTAGGACTAGCGGGGCCCTGGTCGGACCAGTACTTC
v_gene: TRBV5-1
j_gene: TRBJ2-5
d_gene: TRBD2
abundance: -

CDR3aa: CASRTRGSEDTQYF
CDR3nt: TGTGCCAGCAGGACACGGGGATCTGAGGATACGCAGTATTTT
v_gene: TRBV2
j_gene: TRBJ2-3
d_gene: -
abundance: -

CDR3aa: CASSGPGDGQPQHF
CDR3nt: TGTGCCAGCAGTGGCCCCGGGGATGGCCAGCCCCAGCATTTT
v_gene: TRBV25-1
j_gene: TRBJ1-5
d_gene: -
abundance: -

CDR3aa: CASSPQTANYGYTF
CDR3nt: TGTGCCAGCAGCCCCCAGACAGCTAACTATGGCTACACCTTC
v_gene: TRBV11-2
j_gene: TRBJ1-2
d_gene: -
abundance: -

CDR3aa: CASSPPRVPYEQYF
CDR3nt: TGTGCCAGCTCACCCCCACGGGTACCCTACGAGCAGTACTTC
v_gene: TRBV18
j_gene: TRBJ2-7
d_gene: -
abundance: -

CDR3aa: CASSLGAGGTEAFF
CDR3nt: TGCGCCAGCAGCTTGGGGGCAGGGGGCACTGAAGCTTTCTTT
v_gene: TRBV5-1
j_gene: TRBJ1-1
d_gene: TRBD1
abundance: -

CDR3aa: CASSPQIPTDTQYF
CDR3nt: TGCGCCAGCAGCCCCCAAATCCCCACAGATACGCAGTATTTT
v_gene: TRBV5-1
j_gene: TRBJ2-3
d_gene: -
abundance: -

CDR3aa: CATSRGGKGTEAFF
CDR3nt: TGTGCCACCAGCAGAGGGGGTAAGGGGACTGAAGCTTTCTTT
v_gene: TRBV15
j_gene: TRBJ1-1
d_gene: -
abundance: -

CDR3aa: CASSYGRGYEQYF
CDR3nt: TGTGCCAGCAGTTACGGCAGGGGCTACGAGCAGTACTTC
v_gene: TRBV6-2/TRBV6-3
j_gene: TRBJ2-7
d_gene: -
abundance: -